This T cell receptor beta chain was identified during a study of shared clonotypes between healthy human individuals. Study-wide findings and caveats: Among the subsets, naive ones generally showed larger estimated richness than memory ones.

V lost 5 bases, J lost 0 bases, and 14 bases lay in between. The CDR3 consists of 16 residues. CDR1 and CDR2 from the germline V gene are MNHEY and SMNVEV (reference sequence). Using 200 ng DNA, about 30,000 T cell genomes, the sorted-subset replicate PCRs were run. The repertoire was sequenced with immunoSEQ multiplex PCR; TCRdb's copy has only in-frame clones and lacks some. The sample carries 1.4 million or so clones, 98% to 99% recorded once. The donors, healthy adults who were HIV-negative, had experienced no recent acute infections or vaccinations. As concerns this clone: Its antigen is currently unknown.

The sequenced sample consisted of naive CD4+ T cells sorted from blood. The subset was: CD45RA+ positively selected. The receptor comes from a man younger than 40 in good health. The V and J genes are TRBV27 and TRBJ2-1; D not resolved. The CDR3 DNA sequence: TGTGCCAGCAGTGTCTTTATGCGGAACTCCTACAATGAGCAGTTCTTC. Protein sequence: CASSVFMRNSYNEQFF.